The 21 T cell receptor beta chains below come from one sample, sequenced in a study of blood T cell repertoires in COVID-19. Sequencing used immunoSEQ multiplex PCR; TCRdb keeps in-frame clones, though not all of them. The sample has more than 95,000 clones, roughly 90% seen once. The sample comprised peripheral blood. Receptors originate from a woman in her fifties or sixties with acute or convalescent COVID-19.

The rearrangement uses TRBV28 and TRBJ1-2, with TRBD1 matching over 7 bases. V trimming: 3 bases; J trimming: 8 bases; junction bases outside the gene matches: 6. This CDR3 spans 13 amino acids. CDR1 and CDR2 (germline): MDHEN, SYDVKM. In DNA, the CDR3 is TGTGCCAGCAGTTTCGAGGGGGCGCAAGGCTACACCTTC. Its protein is CASSFEGAQGYTF.

The rearrangement uses TRBV20-1 and TRBJ2-5; D might be TRBD2 (5 bases). CDR3 size: 11 residues. Deletions cut 4 bases from V and 5 bases from J, with 8 bases between. Germline V CDR1 and CDR2: DFQATT, SNEGSKA (reference sequence). In DNA, the CDR3 is TGCAGTGCTAAAAGGGAGGAGACCCAGTACTTC. This codes for CSAKREETQYF.

This clone was found once. The chain recombines TRBV27 with TRBJ1-1; tentatively, D is TRBD1 (5 bases). The germline V gene has CDR1 MNHEY and CDR2 SMNVEV (reference sequence). The CDR3 is made up of 14 amino acids. V was clipped by 9 bases and J by 1 base, with 15 bases between them. The DNA of the CDR3 is TGTGCCAGGTTTACCAGGGTTCCGAACACTGAAGCTTTCTTT. Encoded protein: CARFTRVPNTEAFF.

The chain carries TRBV29-1 and TRBJ2-2, with a possible D match to TRBD1 (5 bases). Trimming stripped 6 bases from V and 4 bases from J, with 12 bases between. The CDR3 is 13 residues long. CDR1 SQVTM and CDR2 ANQGSEA come from the germline V gene. This chain's CDR3 is CSVYRPTTGELFF. CDR3 DNA: TGCAGCGTGTACAGGCCGACCACCGGGGAGCTGTTTTTT.

The J gene is TRBJ2-1, the V gene TRBV28; the match to TRBD1 covers 7 bases. V lost 10 bases and J lost 2; bases outside the gene matches: 8. Per the germline V gene, CDR1 is MDHEN and CDR2 is SYDVKM. The CDR3 is made up of 14 amino acids. DNA for the CDR3: TGTGCCAACGGACGGCAGGGGGCCTACAATGAGCAGTTCTTC. It is translated as CANGRQGAYNEQFF.

The chain joins TRBV19 to TRBJ1-4; TRBD1 aligns across 11 bases. V lost 5 bases, J lost 3 bases, and 11 bases stayed unmatched. This CDR3 region has 18 residues. Germline CDR1 and CDR2: LNHDA and SQIVND (reference sequence). CDR3 sequence (DNA): TGTGCCAGTAGTGGCCGGGACAGGGGGACTCCGGCTAATGAAAAACTGTTTTTT. Translation gives CASSGRDRGTPANEKLFF.

The J gene is TRBJ2-5, the V gene TRBV28; the D gene is possibly TRBD2 (5 bases). This CDR3 has 14 residues. Germline V gene data show CDR1 as MDHEN and CDR2 as SYDVKM. V dropped 3 bases and J dropped 5 bases, with 13 bases sitting between them. The CDR3 loop is CASSFVQTGETQYF. The CDR3 nucleotides read TGTGCCAGCAGTTTCGTCCAGACGGGGGAGACCCAGTACTTC.

The chain combines TRBV3-1 (or the pseudogene TRBV3-2) with TRBJ1-2; perhaps TRBD1 as D (5 bases). The CDR3 runs to 12 residues. The V gene lost 5 bases and the J gene lost 8 bases, with 12 bases spanning the gap. CDR1 is LGHDT, CDR2 YNNKEL, per germline (reference sequence). The CDR3 loop is CASSTAPGGYTF. DNA of the CDR3: TGTGCCAGCAGCACGGCTCCAGGGGGCTACACCTTC.

The chain employs TRBV14 and TRBJ2-6; 10 nucleotides align to TRBD1. In germline, CDR1 is SGHDN, CDR2 FVKESK. The ends lost 6 bases at V and 0 bases at J; junction bases unmatched: 5. This CDR3 comprises 17 residues. The CDR3 loop is CASSRDRGNSGANVLTF. The DNA for the CDR3 is TGTGCCAGCAGTCGGGACAGGGGAAACTCTGGGGCCAACGTCCTGACTTTC. Full variable domain (outside the CDR3, taken from reference TRBV14 and TRBJ2-6): EAGVTQFPSHSVIEKGQTVTLRCDPISGHDNLYWYRRVMGKEIKFLLHFVKESKQDESGMPNNRFLAERTGGTYSTLKVQPAELEDSGVYFCASSRDRGNSGANVLTFGAGSRLTVL.

This clone showed up just a few times. The V and J genes are TRBV6-1 and TRBJ1-4; D might be TRBD1 (5 bases). Germline CDR1 reads MNHNS; CDR2 reads SASEGT. The CDR3 length is 16 residues. With 2 bases removed from V and 0 bases from J, the gap between germline ends came to 10 bases. CDR3 sequence (DNA): TGTGCCAGCAGTGAACGGACAAGCGCAACTAATGAAAAACTGTTTTTT. Encoded protein: CASSERTSATNEKLFF.

This clone was recorded once. This chain joins TRBV30 and TRBJ1-3; D remains ambiguous. The CDR3 contains 11 residues. The V gene's germline CDR1 is GTSNPN and CDR2 SVGIG (reference sequence). CDR3 bases: TGTGCTTCAGGCTCTGGAAACACCATATATTTT. This gives the protein CASGSGNTIYF.

This rearrangement joins TRBV7-6 to TRBJ2-2, with D tentatively TRBD2 (6 bases). The germline V and J ends were trimmed by 0 bases and 4 bases, with 9 bases remaining between them. Germline V gene data show CDR1 as SGHVS and CDR2 as FNYEAQ. The CDR3 spans 15 residues. CDR3 in amino acids: CASSLAAGTTGELFF. The CDR3 DNA is TGTGCCAGCAGCTTAGCGGCGGGAACCACCGGGGAGCTGTTTTTT.

The CDR3 spells CASSIPGSNQPQHF. The DNA for the CDR3 is TGTGCCAGTAGTATTCCGGGAAGCAATCAGCCCCAGCATTTT. The V call is TRBV19, the J call TRBJ1-5; unclear D gene. This CDR3 spans 14 amino acids. Germline V lookup: CDR1 LNHDA, CDR2 SQIVND (reference sequence). Trimming shortened V by 3 bases and J by 1 base, and 7 bases separated the two germline ends.

The rearrangement joins TRBV24-1 to TRBJ2-1; TRBD2 matches at 10 bases. The trim removed 9 bases at V and 7 bases at J, leaving 11 bases unmatched. CDR3 size: 15 residues. Germline assignment: CDR1 KGHDR and CDR2 SFDVKD. The CDR3 loop is CATQPPAGGRNEQFF. CDR3 bases: TGTGCCACCCAGCCCCCAGCGGGAGGGAGGAATGAGCAGTTCTTC.

The rearrangement uses TRBV21-1 and TRBJ1-1. TRBV21-1 is a documented pseudogene. The CDR3 runs 15 residues. In DNA, the CDR3 is TGTGCCAGCAGCGGCGGGCAGAACGAAGACACTGAAGCTTTCTTT. Translation gives CASSGGQNEDTEAFF.

The chain has TRBV12-5 and TRBJ1-1; D not resolved. Germline V gives CDR1 LGHNT, CDR2 FRNRAP. Trimming removed 0 bases at V and 5 bases at J, with 7 bases between. The CDR3 runs to 13 residues. The CDR3 region is CASGLVAGTEAFF. The CDR3 DNA sequence: TGTGCTAGTGGTTTGGTAGCGGGGACTGAAGCTTTCTTT.

This clone has just one count. The V gene is TRBV7-8, the J gene TRBJ1-4; D gene unclear. Germline V lookup: CDR1 SGHVS, CDR2 FQNEAQ. V lost 3 bases and J lost 5, with 10 bases in between. The length of the CDR3 is 14 residues. The CDR3 loop reads CASSFGRRNEKLFF. In nucleotides, the CDR3 is TGTGCCAGCAGCTTTGGGAGGCGAAATGAAAAACTGTTTTTT.

The rearrangement uses TRBV28 and TRBJ1-2, with D uncertain. Germline V gene lookup returns CDR1 MDHEN and CDR2 SYDVKM. Trimming removed 10 bases from V and 0 bases from J, with 15 bases in between. CDR3 length: 14 amino acids. CDR3 DNA: TGTGCCACCTCCAGGAGCGGAGCTAACTATGGCTACACCTTC. Its translation: CATSRSGANYGYTF.

J is TRBJ1-5 and V is TRBV28, with 9 nucleotides matching TRBD1. V lost 6 bases and J lost 6; bases outside the gene matches: 12. This CDR3 region has 16 residues. Germline lookup yields CDR1 MDHEN and CDR2 SYDVKM. The CDR3 coding sequence is TGTGCCAGCAGCCAACCCCGGACAGGGGAAGCTCAGCCCCAGCATTTT. Amino acids: CASSQPRTGEAQPQHF. Full variable domain (remainder filled in from reference TRBV28 and TRBJ1-5): DVKVTQSSRYLVKRTGEKVFLECVQDMDHENMFWYRQDPGLGLRLIYFSYDVKMKEKGDIPEGYSVSREKKERFSLILESASTNQTSMYLCASSQPRTGEAQPQHFGDGTRLSIL.

The chain has TRBV7-9 and TRBJ2-5, with a weak D call TRBD1 (6 bases). CDR1 is SEHNR and CDR2 is FQNEAQ in the germline V gene (reference sequence). V lost 7 bases and J lost 3, with 18 bases in between. The CDR3 has 15 residues. CDR3 DNA sequence: TGTGCCAGCAACCAAGCCGGGACAACTAAAGAGACCCAGTACTTC. As protein: CASNQAGTTKETQYF.

The chain has TRBV9 and TRBJ1-2; D unresolved. CDR1 SGDLS and CDR2 YYNGEE come from the germline V gene. There are 13 residues in the CDR3. Deletions cut 3 bases from V and 8 bases from J, with 14 bases between. The CDR3 DNA follows: TGTGCCAGCAGCGACGGACTATCGCGGGGCTACACCTTC. Protein sequence: CASSDGLSRGYTF.